The clone carrying this T cell receptor (beta chain) has a handful of counts. Its matching antigen is unknown. The sample belongs to a study of type 1 regulatory T cells. Background on the study: This in vitro CD4 product, T-allo10, is enriched for Tr1 cells and alloantigen-specific.

Trimming at V came to 6 bases and at J to 5 bases, leaving 7 bases not matched to a gene. The CDR3 runs 13 residues. Germline V gene data show CDR1 as DFQATT and CDR2 as SNEGSKA (reference sequence). Study conclusions and caveats: Tr1 cells had a more restricted TCR repertoire than non-Tr1 cells.

TCRdb called the reads again in MiXCR, with one record for every CDR3 protein. The sample lists fewer than 80,000 distinct CDR3 sequences; less than 25% were seen once. Input material: cultured type 1 regulatory T (Tr1) cells, either the whole culture or a sorted fraction (not recorded which). This clonotype was sampled from a human donor in good health. The chain has TRBV20-1 and TRBJ2-7; 10 bases align to TRBD2. CDR3 in amino acids: CSAVSGRGDEQYF. In nucleotides, the CDR3 is TGCAGTGCAGTAAGCGGGAGGGGAGACGAGCAGTACTTC.